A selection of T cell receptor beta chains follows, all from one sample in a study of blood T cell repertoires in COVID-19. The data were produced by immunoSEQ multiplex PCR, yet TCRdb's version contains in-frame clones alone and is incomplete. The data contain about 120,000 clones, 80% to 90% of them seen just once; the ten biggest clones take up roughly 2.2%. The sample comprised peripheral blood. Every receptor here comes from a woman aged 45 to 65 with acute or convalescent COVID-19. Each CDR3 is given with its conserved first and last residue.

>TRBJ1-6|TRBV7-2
CASTEGANSPLHF
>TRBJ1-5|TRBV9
CASSAEGQGSQPQHF
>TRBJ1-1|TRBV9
CASSVRSGTEAFF
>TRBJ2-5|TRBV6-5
CASSYSWRKTQYF
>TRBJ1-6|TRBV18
CASSPWDSLNSPLHF
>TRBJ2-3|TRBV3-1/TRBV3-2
CASSQAGHSGEGTDTQYF
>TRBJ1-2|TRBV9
CASSVAPGFDGYTF
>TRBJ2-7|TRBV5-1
CASSLGFGEGDEQYF
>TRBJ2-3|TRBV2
CASTGGAQTSGDTQYF
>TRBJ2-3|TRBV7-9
CASSLFLAAGIDTQYF
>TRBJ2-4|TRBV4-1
CASSQPLLGSGRGKNIQYF
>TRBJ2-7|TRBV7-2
CASSLVAGLGVLGHLEQYF
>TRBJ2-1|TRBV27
CASSHLSLAGGVDEQFF
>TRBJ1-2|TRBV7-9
CASSRTGTYGYTF
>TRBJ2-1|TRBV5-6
CASSFYGNNVGQFF
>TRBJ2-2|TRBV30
CAWSGPSGGPLGELFF
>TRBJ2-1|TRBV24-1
CATSDPGTSGKDEQFF
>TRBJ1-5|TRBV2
CASWGQGNQPQHF
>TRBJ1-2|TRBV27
CASSLSTTGDYGYTF
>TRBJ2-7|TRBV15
CATSPDLVSSSYEQYF
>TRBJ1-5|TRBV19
CASSITGDNQPQHF
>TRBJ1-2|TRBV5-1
CASSSDIYGYTF
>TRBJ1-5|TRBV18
CASSPGQGDQPQHF
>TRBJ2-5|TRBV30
CAWSSGSTGETQYF
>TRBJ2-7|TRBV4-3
CASSHAKTGGTLSYEQYF
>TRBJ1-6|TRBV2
CASSEAVGSPLHF
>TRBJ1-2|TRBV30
CAWLAGRYGYTF